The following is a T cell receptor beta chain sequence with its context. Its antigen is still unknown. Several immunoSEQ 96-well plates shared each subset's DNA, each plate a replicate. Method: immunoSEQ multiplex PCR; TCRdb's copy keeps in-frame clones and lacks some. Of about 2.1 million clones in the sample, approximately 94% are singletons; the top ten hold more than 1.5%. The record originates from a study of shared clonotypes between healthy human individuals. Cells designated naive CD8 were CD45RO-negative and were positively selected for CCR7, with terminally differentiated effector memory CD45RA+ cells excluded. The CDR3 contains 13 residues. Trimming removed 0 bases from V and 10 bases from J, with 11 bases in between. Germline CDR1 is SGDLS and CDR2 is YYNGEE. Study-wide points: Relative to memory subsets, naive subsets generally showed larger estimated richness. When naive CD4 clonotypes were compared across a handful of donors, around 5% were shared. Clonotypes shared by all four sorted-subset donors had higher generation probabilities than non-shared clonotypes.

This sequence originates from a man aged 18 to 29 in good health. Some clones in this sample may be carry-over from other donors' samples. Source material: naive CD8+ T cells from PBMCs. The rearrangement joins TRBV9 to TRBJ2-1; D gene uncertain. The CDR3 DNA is TGTGCCAGCAGCGTAGCCCCCGGGCGCGAGCAGTTCTTC. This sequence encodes CASSVAPGREQFF.